These 16 T cell receptor beta chains originate from one sample sequenced in a study of cytomegalovirus exposure and HLA in healthy donors. PCR used 60 Vbeta primers and 13 Jbeta primers. The assay was immunoSEQ multiplex PCR, and TCRdb's table has in-frame clones only and misses some. The sample has around 53,000 clones. Sequencing input: PBMCs. All receptors derive from a man younger than 30 in good health and CMV-seropositive.

The chain employs TRBV2 and TRBJ1-2, with 7 positions matching TRBD1. Germline V gene data show CDR1 as SNHLY and CDR2 as FYNNEI. The CDR3 loop spans 14 amino acids. V gave up 7 bases and J gave up 8 bases; unmatched junction bases: 13. The CDR3 sequence is CASIAGGTRGGYTF. The CDR3 region has the DNA TGTGCCAGCATTGCAGGGGGGACCCGAGGGGGCTACACCTTC.

The chain employs TRBV29-1 and TRBJ2-5; 10 nucleotides match TRBD2. The DNA end is a closer match to TRBJ2-7, so the J assignment may be wrong. Germline V gives CDR1 SQVTM, CDR2 ANQGSEA. This CDR3 is 13 amino acids long. In DNA, the CDR3 is TGCAGCGTTGTCGGGACTAGCGTGTACGAGCAGTACTTC. Residues: CSVVGTSVYEQYF.

This chain links TRBV13 with TRBJ2-5; the D is unclear. Gene TRBJ2-7 matches the end of the DNA better, so the J call may be wrong. The CDR3 spans 12 residues. Looked up from germline, CDR1 is PRHDT and CDR2 is FYEKMQ (reference sequence). The chain's CDR3 is CASSLSRNEQYF. CDR3 bases: TGTGCCAGCAGCTTGTCGAGGAACGAGCAGTACTTC.

The rearrangement joins TRBV28 to TRBJ1-3; tentative D call: TRBD1 (6 bases). The CDR3 has 17 residues. The germline V gene has CDR1 MDHEN and CDR2 SYDVKM. V was pared by 3 bases and J by 1 base, with 16 bases between. The CDR3 coding sequence is TGTGCCAGCAGTTTTGGAGACCCTGACAGGTCTGGAAACACCATATATTTT. This sequence encodes CASSFGDPDRSGNTIYF. Full variable domain (remainder filled in from reference TRBV28 and TRBJ1-3): DVKVTQSSRYLVKRTGEKVFLECVQDMDHENMFWYRQDPGLGLRLIYFSYDVKMKEKGDIPEGYSVSREKKERFSLILESASTNQTSMYLCASSFGDPDRSGNTIYFGEGSWLTVV.

The chain joins TRBV18 to TRBJ1-4, with D uncertain. V lost 3 bases, J lost 6 bases, and 14 bases lay in between. CDR3 size: 15 residues. The V gene's germline CDR1 is KGHSH and CDR2 LQKENI. The CDR3 DNA reads TGTGCCAGCTCACCGAGAGAGGAAGGTTATGAAAAACTGTTTTTT. Encoded protein: CASSPREEGYEKLFF.

The rearrangement joins TRBV9 to TRBJ1-1; no clear D. The CDR3 runs 13 residues. Germline CDR1 reads SGDLS; CDR2 reads YYNGEE. V dropped 3 bases and J dropped 4 bases, with 10 bases sitting between them. CDR3 loop: CASSAMGGTEAFF. Written as DNA, the CDR3 is TGTGCCAGCAGCGCTATGGGAGGCACTGAAGCTTTCTTT.

The V gene is TRBV19, the J gene TRBJ2-1; 9 bases fit TRBD1. The CDR3 is made up of 15 amino acids. Germline assignment: CDR1 LNHDA and CDR2 SQIVND (reference sequence). Trimming removed 2 bases from V and 6 bases from J; junction bases left unmatched: 5. The CDR3 is CASSINRGLGNEQFF. The CDR3 DNA sequence: TGTGCCAGTAGTATAAACAGGGGGCTTGGCAATGAGCAGTTCTTC.

In DNA, the CDR3 is TGTGCCAGCAGTCGAGTCCAGGGTGCTGGGGCCAACGTCCTGACTTTC. Amino acids: CASSRVQGAGANVLTF. This chain uses TRBV7-3 with TRBJ2-6; D is possibly TRBD1 (5 bases). Germline V gene data show CDR1 as SGHTA and CDR2 as FQGTGA. The CDR3 spans 16 residues. The V end lost 6 bases, the J end lost 2 bases, and 14 bases lay between the germline ends.

The chain recombines TRBV11-3 with TRBJ2-1; the match to TRBD2 covers 8 bases. There are 14 residues in the CDR3. The junction had 4 bases not matched to a gene; V was cut back by 1 base and J by 8 bases. Germline lookup yields CDR1 SGHNT and CDR2 YENEEA. The CDR3 DNA is TGTGCCAGCAGCTTAGCTTGGCGGGAGGATGAGCAGTTCTTC. This encodes CASSLAWREDEQFF. Together with reference TRBV11-3 and TRBJ2-1, the CDR3 gives the full variable domain: EAGVVQSPRYKIIEKKQPVAFWCNPISGHNTLYWYLQNLGQGPELLIRYENEEAVDDSQLPKDRFSAERLKGVDSTLKIQPAELGDSAVYLCASSLAWREDEQFFGPGTRLTVL.

Worth noting for this clone: The CDR3 end shows no conserved phenylalanine or tryptophan, and so a read error is likely. The V gene is TRBV6-5, the J gene TRBJ2-7, with 10 bases fitting TRBD1. The CDR3 runs to 13 residues. CDR1 MNHEY and CDR2 SVGAGI come from the germline V gene. The V gene end was trimmed by 6 bases and the J gene end by 9 bases; junction bases not matched to a gene: 8. CDR3 sequence: CASRDRGPLRQYL. The CDR3 coding sequence is TGTGCCAGCAGAGACAGGGGGCCCCTGCGGCAGTACCTC.

The V call is TRBV2, the J call TRBJ2-1; 8 nucleotides match TRBD2. With 6 bases clipped from V and 15 bases from J, the junction kept 10 bases outside the gene matches. The germline V gene has CDR1 SNHLY and CDR2 FYNNEI. The CDR3 covers 12 residues. The CDR3 is CASRAGGPFSFF. The CDR3 nucleotides are TGTGCCAGCAGGGCGGGGGGACCTTTTTCGTTCTTC.

The V call is TRBV29-1, the J call TRBJ2-1; possible D gene TRBD2, 5 bases. This CDR3 contains 11 residues. Germline lookup yields CDR1 SQVTM and CDR2 ANQGSEA. Between the trimmed V and J ends, which lost 4 bases and 12 bases, there was a span of 13 bases. This CDR3 is CSVVSSPMQFF. CDR3 nucleotides: TGCAGCGTTGTCTCTAGCCCCATGCAGTTCTTC.

CDR3 protein: CASSGEGDNQPQHF. The CDR3 DNA sequence: TGTGCCAGCAGTGGGGAGGGGGACAATCAGCCCCAGCATTTT. The rearrangement joins TRBV2 to TRBJ1-5; possibly TRBD1 for D (6 bases). This CDR3 comprises 14 residues. Trimming removed 4 bases from V and 3 bases from J, with 10 bases in between. Germline V gene sequence: CDR1 SNHLY, CDR2 FYNNEI.

This chain links TRBV5-5 with TRBJ2-1; 8 bases line up with TRBD2. The trim removed 5 bases at V and 7 bases at J, leaving 5 bases unmatched. Germline loops: CDR1 SGHKS, CDR2 YYEKEE (reference sequence). The CDR3 is 13 amino acids. The CDR3 DNA reads TGTGCCAGCAGGCCAGCGGGAGTGAATGAGCAGTTCTTC. This sequence encodes CASRPAGVNEQFF. Drawing the rest from reference TRBV5-5 and TRBJ2-1, the complete variable domain is DAGVTQSPTHLIKTRGQQVTLRCSPISGHKSVSWYQQVLGQGPQFIFQYYEKEERGRGNFPDRFSARQFPNYSSELNVNALLLGDSALYLCASRPAGVNEQFFGPGTRLTVL.

V is TRBV19 and J is TRBJ2-7; 9 positions agree with TRBD2. The CDR3 length is 15 residues. J was trimmed by 4 bases and V by 4 bases; bases with no gene match: 8. Per germline, CDR1 LNHDA and CDR2 SQIVND (reference sequence). As DNA, the CDR3 is TGTGCCAGTAGTAGAGAGACTAGCGGATTATACGAGCAGTACTTC. Translating it yields CASSRETSGLYEQYF. The full variable domain, completed using reference TRBV19 and TRBJ2-7, is DGGITQSPKYLFRKEGQNVTLSCEQNLNHDAMYWYRQDPGQGLRLIYYSQIVNDFQKGDIAEGYSVSREKKESFPLTVTSAQKNPTAFYLCASSRETSGLYEQYFGPGTRLTVT.

The CDR3 DNA reads as TGTGCCAGTGCTCCGGGACTAGCGGGAGTCGAGCAGTACTTC. Translation gives CASAPGLAGVEQYF. The chain employs TRBV19 and TRBJ2-7; TRBD2 aligns across 14 bases. Germline CDR1 is LNHDA and CDR2 is SQIVND (reference sequence). Germline trimming cut 8 bases from V and 6 bases from J; bases unmatched to any gene: 6. The length of the CDR3 is 14 residues.